This T cell receptor beta chain was captured by sequencing in a study of CD8 T cells in ankylosing spondylitis. This clonotype was picked up one time. TCRdb processed the 5' RACE reads anew with MiXCR; each CDR3 protein has one entry. This table holds 250,000 or so distinct CDR3 sequences, 18% found once. Between the trimmed V and J ends, which lost 3 bases and 7 bases, there was a span of 10 bases. Germline CDR1 is MGHRA and CDR2 is YSYEKL. The CDR3 runs 12 residues. The source material was blood, either unsorted or a sorted T cell fraction (not recorded which). The chain employs TRBV4-1 and TRBJ2-7; D call uncertain. The TCR was taken from a male donor with ankylosing spondylitis or in good health (not recorded which). CDR3 sequence (DNA): TGCGCCAGCAGCCATGCCAAGGGTGAGCAGTACTTC. This codes for CASSHAKGEQYF.